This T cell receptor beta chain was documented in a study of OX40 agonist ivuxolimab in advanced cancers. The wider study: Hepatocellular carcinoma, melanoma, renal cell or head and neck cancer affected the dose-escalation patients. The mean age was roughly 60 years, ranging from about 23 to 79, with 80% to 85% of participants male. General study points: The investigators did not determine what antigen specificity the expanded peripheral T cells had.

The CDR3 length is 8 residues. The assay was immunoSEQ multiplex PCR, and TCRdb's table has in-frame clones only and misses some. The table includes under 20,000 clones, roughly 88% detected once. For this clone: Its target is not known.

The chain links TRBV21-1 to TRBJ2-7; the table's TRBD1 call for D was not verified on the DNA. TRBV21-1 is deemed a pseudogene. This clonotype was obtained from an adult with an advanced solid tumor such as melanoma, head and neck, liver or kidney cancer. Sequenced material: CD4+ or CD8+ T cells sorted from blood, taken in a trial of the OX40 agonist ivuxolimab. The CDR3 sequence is CAIYSGYF. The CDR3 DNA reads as TGTGCCATCTACTCAGGGTACTTC.